This T cell receptor beta chain was obtained from a study of blood T cell repertoires in COVID-19. Study as a whole: Samples representing acute and convalescent COVID-19 were sourced from the United States, Italy and Spain. T cells, B-cell-depleted T cells, or PBMCs supplied cDNA or gDNA.

The protocol was immunoSEQ multiplex PCR, while the TCRdb copy is restricted to in-frame clones and leaves out a portion. The sample includes 200,000 or so clones, about 89% seen only once; the top ten take approximately 8%. The sample taken for sequencing was PBMCs or T cells enriched from blood (not recorded which). The source is a woman between 18 and 29 years old who had recovered from COVID-19.

The CDR3 sequence: CASSRGHEQFF. The DNA of the CDR3 is TGTGCCAGCAGCAGGGGGCATGAGCAGTTCTTC. The rearrangement joins TRBV12-3 or TRBV12-4 to TRBJ2-1; 8 bases are a match to TRBD1. This CDR3 has 11 residues. Trimming cost V 6 bases and J 8 bases; bases outside gene matches: 0.